This T cell receptor (beta chain) was identified during a study of blood T cells in healthy people across ages. Notes on the study in general: Age showed a roughly linear inverse relationship with TCR beta diversity per million T cells. Among long-lived donors, naive CD4+ cells were more numerous and diversity higher than in aged donors.

Together with a sample-barcoded 5' primer, a J-beta primer mix was included in a second PCR lasting roughly 7 to 11 cycles. From each sample, at least 3 million paired-end reads containing CDR3 were obtained. Each CDR3 protein gets one entry after TCRdb re-called the 5' RACE reads with MiXCR. The sample has roughly 680,000 distinct CDR3 sequences, roughly 21% seen once. V was pared by 6 bases and J by 5 bases, with 11 bases of the junction left unmatched. Germline V gene sequence: CDR1 ENHRY, CDR2 SYGVKD. This CDR3 has 15 amino acids. Caucasian individuals from Russia who were healthy and aged about 6 to 95 acted as donors. Regarding this clonotype: No antigen is known for it.

The J gene is TRBJ2-3, the V gene TRBV10-3; 7 nucleotides align to TRBD2. The TCR comes from a man between 65 and 79 years old in good health. Sequenced input: blood. The CDR3 sequence: CAISRGGAVRDTQYF. CDR3 nucleotide sequence: TGTGCCATCAGCCGGGGAGGGGCGGTCAGAGATACGCAGTATTTT.